This T cell receptor beta chain stems from a study of OX40 agonist ivuxolimab in advanced cancers. Assay: immunoSEQ multiplex PCR; the TCRdb copy retains only in-frame clones and omits some. The sample consists of over 85,000 clones, about 83% of them appearing once. Germline assignment: CDR1 SGDLS and CDR2 YYNGEE. CDR3 length equals 15 residues. Trimming removed 2 bases at V and 7 bases at J, with 16 bases between. The chain couples TRBV9 to TRBJ2-4; D may be TRBD1 (6 bases). The sequence derives from an adult with an advanced solid tumor such as melanoma, head and neck, liver or kidney cancer. Source: CD4+ or CD8+ T cells sorted from blood, taken in a trial of the OX40 agonist ivuxolimab. In nucleotides, the CDR3 is TGTGCCAGCAGCGTGGGAGAGCAGGGGTGGAACATTCAGTACTTC. Protein sequence: CASSVGEQGWNIQYF.